This TCR beta chain was identified during a study of T cells after yellow fever vaccination. General study findings and limits: Subsequent booster samples again held most clones from primary vaccination (approximately 95% CD4, roughly 90% CD8).

This CDR3 region has 17 residues. The V and J ends lost 0 bases and 2 bases respectively, with 16 bases between them. In germline, CDR1 is MNHEY, CDR2 SVGAGI. This clonotype was seen a handful of times. Antigen specificity is unknown. A process of 5'RACE template switching, which added a universal primer site and UMIs, was used to make TCR cDNA. In TCRdb, the 5' RACE reads were re-called with MiXCR into one record per CDR3 protein. This sample has about 340,000 distinct CDR3 sequences, with 8% to 10% found just once. This chain uses TRBV6-5 with TRBJ1-2; TRBD1 is a possible D gene (6 bases). Sequencing was performed on PBMCs, taken on the day of the first yellow fever vaccination. The sequence was collected from a young man who received the YFV17D yellow fever vaccine. The CDR3 sequence: CASSYSPVRTDNYGYTF. As DNA, the CDR3 is TGTGCCAGCAGTTACTCTCCAGTTCGGACAGACAACTATGGCTACACCTTC.